This entry lists 8 T cell receptor beta chains sequenced from one sample in a study of T cells expressing NK-cell markers. No DNA is given; TCRdb re-called the 5' RACE reads and lists each CDR3 protein once. Its listing shows 140,000 or so distinct CDR3 sequences. Sequencing was done on a sample of blood T cells: a sorted CD56 or NKG2C T cell subset, CD4+ or CD8+ T cells, or bulk PBMC T cells (not recorded which). The source is a man younger than 35 in good health.

The CDR3 spells CASSIDPQGNYGYTF. The chain couples TRBV19 to TRBJ1-2; the TRBD1 assignment by TCRdb is unverifiable without DNA. This CDR3 has 15 amino acids. Germline V CDR1 and CDR2: LNHDA, SQIVND (reference sequence).

The CDR3 region is CASSPRTGPINEQFF. This sequence joins TRBV7-6 and TRBJ2-1; TCRdb returns TRBD1, unconfirmable since there is no DNA. Germline assignment: CDR1 SGHVS and CDR2 FNYEAQ. This CDR3 is built from 15 residues. Using reference TRBV7-6 and TRBJ2-1 for the parts outside the CDR3, the full variable domain is GAGVSQSPRYKVTKRGQDVALRCDPISGHVSLYWYRQALGQGPEFLTYFNYEAQQDKSGLPNDRFSAERPEGSISTLTIQRTEQRDSAMYRCASSPRTGPINEQFFGPGTRLTVL.

The chain couples TRBV7-3 to TRBJ2-7; TCRdb returns TRBD1, unconfirmable since there is no DNA. The CDR3 totals 15 residues. Looked up from germline, CDR1 is SGHTA and CDR2 is FQGTGA. CDR3 sequence reads: CASSLTQGSLYEQYF. The variable domain in full, completed from reference TRBV7-3 and TRBJ2-7, reads GAGVSQTPSNKVTEKGKYVELRCDPISGHTALYWYRQSLGQGPEFLIYFQGTGAADDSGLPNDRFFAVRPEGSVSTLKIQRTERGDSAVYLCASSLTQGSLYEQYFGPGTRLTVT.

V and J are TRBV4-3 and TRBJ2-1. The CDR3 runs to 16 residues. Germline CDR1 is LGHNA and CDR2 is YSLEER. CDR3 in amino acids: CASSQEPGRAYNEQFF.

This rearrangement joins TRBV14 to TRBJ2-1. The CDR3 is 14 amino acids. From germline, CDR1 is SGHDN and CDR2 FVKESK. The CDR3 spells CASSATVGFDEQFF. The full variable domain, in which reference TRBV14 and TRBJ2-1 provide the parts outside the CDR3, is EAGVTQFPSHSVIEKGQTVTLRCDPISGHDNLYWYRRVMGKEIKFLLHFVKESKQDESGMPNNRFLAERTGGTYSTLKVQPAELEDSGVYFCASSATVGFDEQFFGPGTRLTVL.

The CDR3 sequence is CATSRGGGDQYF. The chain has TRBV15 and TRBJ2-4; no DNA is available, so the TRBD1 call from TCRdb remains unchecked. This CDR3 region has 12 residues. From germline, CDR1 is LNHNV and CDR2 YYDKDF (reference sequence).

The genes are TRBV29-1 and TRBJ1-2. CDR1 is SQVTM and CDR2 is ANQGSEA in the germline V gene. There are 12 residues in the CDR3. This CDR3 reads CSVIGGNYGYTF.

This sequence joins TRBV19 and TRBJ2-7; TCRdb designates TRBD1, a call that cannot be tested without DNA. Germline assignment: CDR1 LNHDA and CDR2 SQIVND (reference sequence). This CDR3 has 17 residues. CDR3 amino acids: CASSPSWAGPNSYEQYF.